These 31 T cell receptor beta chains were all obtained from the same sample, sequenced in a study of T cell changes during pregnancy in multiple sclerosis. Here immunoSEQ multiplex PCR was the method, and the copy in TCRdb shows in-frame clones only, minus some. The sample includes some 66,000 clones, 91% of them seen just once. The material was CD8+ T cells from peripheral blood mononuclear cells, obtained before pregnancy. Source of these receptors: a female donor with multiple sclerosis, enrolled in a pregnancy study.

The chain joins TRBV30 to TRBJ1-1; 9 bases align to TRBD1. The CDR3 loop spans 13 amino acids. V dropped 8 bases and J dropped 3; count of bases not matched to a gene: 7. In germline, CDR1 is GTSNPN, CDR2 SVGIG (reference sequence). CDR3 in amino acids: CAIQGAGDTEAFF. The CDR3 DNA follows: TGTGCCATACAGGGGGCAGGAGACACTGAAGCTTTCTTT.

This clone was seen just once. CDR3 in amino acids: CASSDPDRGITYEQYF. The CDR3 coding sequence is TGTGCCAGCAGCGACCCCGACAGGGGGATTACCTACGAGCAGTACTTC. V and J are TRBV5-4 and TRBJ2-7; the match to TRBD1 covers 9 bases. The V gene end was trimmed by 4 bases and the J gene end by 2 bases; junction bases not matched to a gene: 10. This CDR3 comprises 16 residues. Germline assignment: CDR1 SGHNT and CDR2 YYREEE (reference sequence). Full variable domain (missing parts from reference TRBV5-4 and TRBJ2-7): ETGVTQSPTHLIKTRGQQVTLRCSSQSGHNTVSWYQQALGQGPQFIFQYYREEENGRGNFPPRFSGLQFPNYSSELNVNALELDDSALYLCASSDPDRGITYEQYFGPGTRLTVT.

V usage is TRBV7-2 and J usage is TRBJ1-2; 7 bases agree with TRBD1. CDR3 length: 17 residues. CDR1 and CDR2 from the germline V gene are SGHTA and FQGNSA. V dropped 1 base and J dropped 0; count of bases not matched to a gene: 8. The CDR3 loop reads CASSLGRGRGTNYGYTF. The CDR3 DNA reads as TGTGCCAGCAGCTTAGGGAGGGGGCGAGGGACTAACTATGGCTACACCTTC.

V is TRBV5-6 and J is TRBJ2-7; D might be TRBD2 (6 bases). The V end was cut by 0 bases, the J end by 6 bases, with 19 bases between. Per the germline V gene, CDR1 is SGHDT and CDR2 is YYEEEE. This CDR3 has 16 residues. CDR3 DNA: TGTGCCAGCAGCTTGGTCCGGGAGATTGACCTGGGCGAGCAGTACTTC. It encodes CASSLVREIDLGEQYF. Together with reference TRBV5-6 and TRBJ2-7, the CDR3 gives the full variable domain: DAGVTQSPTHLIKTRGQQVTLRCSPKSGHDTVSWYQQALGQGPQFIFQYYEEEERQRGNFPDRFSGHQFPNYSSELNVNALLLGDSALYLCASSLVREIDLGEQYFGPGTRLTVT.

CDR3 DNA sequence: TGTGCCAGCAGCCAAGATTATGGGCAGAACTACGAGCAGTACTTC. It translates to CASSQDYGQNYEQYF. This chain joins TRBV4-2 and TRBJ2-7; the D is unclear. CDR3 size: 15 residues. Trimming took 0 bases from V and 3 from J, leaving 12 bases between them. The germline gives CDR1 LGHNA, CDR2 YNFKEQ.

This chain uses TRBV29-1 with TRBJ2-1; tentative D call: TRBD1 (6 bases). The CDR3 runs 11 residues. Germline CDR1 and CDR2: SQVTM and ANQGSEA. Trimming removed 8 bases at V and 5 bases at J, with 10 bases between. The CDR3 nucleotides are TGCAGCTTAGGACAGAACAATGAGCAGTTCTTC. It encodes CSLGQNNEQFF.

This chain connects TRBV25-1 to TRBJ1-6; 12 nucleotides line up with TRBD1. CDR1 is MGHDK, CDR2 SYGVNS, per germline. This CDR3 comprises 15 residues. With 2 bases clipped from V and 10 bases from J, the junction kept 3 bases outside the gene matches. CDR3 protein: CASSEGTGGSSPLHF. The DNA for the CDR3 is TGTGCCAGCAGTGAAGGGACAGGGGGCAGCTCACCCCTCCACTTT.

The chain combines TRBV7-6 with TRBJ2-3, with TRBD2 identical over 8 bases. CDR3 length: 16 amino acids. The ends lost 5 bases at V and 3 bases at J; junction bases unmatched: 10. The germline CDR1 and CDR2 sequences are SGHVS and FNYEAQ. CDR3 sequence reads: CASSGNQRGPTDTQYF. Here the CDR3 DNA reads TGTGCCAGCAGCGGAAACCAGCGGGGGCCAACAGATACGCAGTATTTT.

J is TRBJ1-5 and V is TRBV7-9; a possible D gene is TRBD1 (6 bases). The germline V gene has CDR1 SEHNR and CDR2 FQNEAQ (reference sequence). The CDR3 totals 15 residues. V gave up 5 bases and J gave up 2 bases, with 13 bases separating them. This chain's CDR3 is CASSGRGGGNQPQHF. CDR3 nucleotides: TGTGCCAGCAGCGGGAGGGGGGGCGGCAATCAGCCCCAGCATTTT.

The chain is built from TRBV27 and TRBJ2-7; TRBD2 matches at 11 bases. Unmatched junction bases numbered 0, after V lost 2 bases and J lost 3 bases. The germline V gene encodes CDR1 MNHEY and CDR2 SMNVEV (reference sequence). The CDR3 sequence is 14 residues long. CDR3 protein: CASSLGTSGYEQYF. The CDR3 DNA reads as TGTGCCAGCAGTTTAGGGACTAGCGGCTACGAGCAGTACTTC.

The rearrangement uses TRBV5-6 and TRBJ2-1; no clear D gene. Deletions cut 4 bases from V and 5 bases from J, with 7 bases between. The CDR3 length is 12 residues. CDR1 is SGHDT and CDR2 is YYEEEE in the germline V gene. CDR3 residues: CASSPVDNEQFF. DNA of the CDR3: TGTGCCAGCAGCCCTGTAGACAATGAGCAGTTCTTC.

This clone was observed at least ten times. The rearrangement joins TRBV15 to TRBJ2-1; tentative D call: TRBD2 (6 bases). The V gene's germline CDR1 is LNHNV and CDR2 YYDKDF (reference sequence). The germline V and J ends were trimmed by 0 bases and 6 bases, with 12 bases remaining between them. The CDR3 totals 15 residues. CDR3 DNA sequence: TGTGCCACCAGCAGAGAGGCGGGAACGAGCAATGAGCAGTTCTTC. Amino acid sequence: CATSREAGTSNEQFF.

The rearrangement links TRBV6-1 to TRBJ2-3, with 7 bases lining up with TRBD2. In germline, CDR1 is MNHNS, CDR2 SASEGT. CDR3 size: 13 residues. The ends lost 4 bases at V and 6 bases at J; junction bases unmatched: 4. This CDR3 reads CASSGTSLDTQYF. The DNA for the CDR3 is TGTGCCAGCAGTGGGACTAGTTTGGATACGCAGTATTTT.

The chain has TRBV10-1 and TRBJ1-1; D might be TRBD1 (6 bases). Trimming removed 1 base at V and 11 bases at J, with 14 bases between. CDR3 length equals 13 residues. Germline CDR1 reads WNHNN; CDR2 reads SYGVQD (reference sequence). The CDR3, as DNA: TGCGCCAGCAGTGAGTTTCAGGGGATGTCGGCTTTCTTT. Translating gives CASSEFQGMSAFF.

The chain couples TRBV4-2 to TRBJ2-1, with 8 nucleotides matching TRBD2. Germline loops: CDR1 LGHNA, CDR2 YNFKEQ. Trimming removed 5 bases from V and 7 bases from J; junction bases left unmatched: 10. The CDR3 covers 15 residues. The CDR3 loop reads CASSKDSGDGNEQFF. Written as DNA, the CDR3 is TGTGCCAGCAGCAAGGATAGCGGGGATGGAAATGAGCAGTTCTTC.

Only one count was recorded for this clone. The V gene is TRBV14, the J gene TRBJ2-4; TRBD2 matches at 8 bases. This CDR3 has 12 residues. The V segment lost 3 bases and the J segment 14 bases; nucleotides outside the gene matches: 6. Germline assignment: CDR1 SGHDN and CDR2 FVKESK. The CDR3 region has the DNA TGTGCCAGCAGCCATGCCGGGACTAGTGAGTACTTC. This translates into CASSHAGTSEYF.

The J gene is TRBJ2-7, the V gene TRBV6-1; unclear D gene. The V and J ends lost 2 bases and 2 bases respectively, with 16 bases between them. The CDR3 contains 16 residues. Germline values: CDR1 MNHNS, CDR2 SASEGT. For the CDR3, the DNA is TGTGCCAGCAGTGAATTGGTCTCAACACCCGCCTACGAGCAGTACTTC. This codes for CASSELVSTPAYEQYF.

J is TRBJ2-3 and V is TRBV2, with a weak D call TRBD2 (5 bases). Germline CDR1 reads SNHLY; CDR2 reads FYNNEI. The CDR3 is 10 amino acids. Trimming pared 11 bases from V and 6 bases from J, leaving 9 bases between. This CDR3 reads CASRGDTQYF. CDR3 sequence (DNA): TGTGCCTCCCGCGGGGATACGCAGTATTTT.

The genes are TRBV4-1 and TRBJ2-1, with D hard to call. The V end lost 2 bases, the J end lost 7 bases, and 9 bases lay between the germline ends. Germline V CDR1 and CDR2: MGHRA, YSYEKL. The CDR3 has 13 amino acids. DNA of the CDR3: TGCGCCAGCAGCCAAATTAGTGCTAATGAGCAGTTCTTC. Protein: CASSQISANEQFF.

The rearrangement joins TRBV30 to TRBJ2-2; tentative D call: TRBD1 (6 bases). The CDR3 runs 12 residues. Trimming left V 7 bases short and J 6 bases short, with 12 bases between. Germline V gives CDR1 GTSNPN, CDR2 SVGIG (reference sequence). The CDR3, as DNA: TGTGCCTCCCTGGACAGCGCCGGGGAGCTGTTTTTT. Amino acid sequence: CASLDSAGELFF.

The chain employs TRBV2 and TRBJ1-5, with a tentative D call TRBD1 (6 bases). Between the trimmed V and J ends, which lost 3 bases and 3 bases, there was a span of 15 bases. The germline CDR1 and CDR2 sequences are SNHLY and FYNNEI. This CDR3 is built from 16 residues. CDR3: CASSETPTGYNQPQHF. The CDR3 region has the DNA TGTGCCAGCAGTGAGACCCCGACAGGCTACAATCAGCCCCAGCATTTT. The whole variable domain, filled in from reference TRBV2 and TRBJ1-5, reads EPEVTQTPSHQVTQMGQEVILRCVPISNHLYFYWYRQILGQKVEFLVSFYNNEISEKSEIFDDQFSVERPDGSNFTLKIRSTKLEDSAMYFCASSETPTGYNQPQHFGDGTRLSIL.

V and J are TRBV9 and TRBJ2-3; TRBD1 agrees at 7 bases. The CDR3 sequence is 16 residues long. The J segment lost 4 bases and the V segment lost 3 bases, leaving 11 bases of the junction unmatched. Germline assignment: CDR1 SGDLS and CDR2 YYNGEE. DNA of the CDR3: TGTGCCAGCAGCGACGCTCTCCGGACAGGATCAGATACGCAGTATTTT. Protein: CASSDALRTGSDTQYF.

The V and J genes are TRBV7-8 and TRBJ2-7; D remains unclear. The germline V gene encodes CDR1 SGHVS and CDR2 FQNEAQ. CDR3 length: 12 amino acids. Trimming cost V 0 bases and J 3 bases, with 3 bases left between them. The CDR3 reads CASSLALYEQYF. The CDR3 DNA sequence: TGTGCCAGCAGCTTAGCCCTCTACGAGCAGTACTTC. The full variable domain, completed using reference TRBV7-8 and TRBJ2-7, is GAGVSQSPRYKVAKRGQDVALRCDPISGHVSLFWYQQALGQGPEFLTYFQNEAQLDKSGLPSDRFFAERPEGSVSTLKIQRTQQEDSAVYLCASSLALYEQYFGPGTRLTVT.

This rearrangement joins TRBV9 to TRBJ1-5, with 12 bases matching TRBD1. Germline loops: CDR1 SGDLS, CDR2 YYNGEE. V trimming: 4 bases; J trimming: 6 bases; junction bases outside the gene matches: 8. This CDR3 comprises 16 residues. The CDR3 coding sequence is TGTGCCAGCAGCCTGGGGACAGGGGGCTCTGGTCAGCCCCAGCATTTT. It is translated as CASSLGTGGSGQPQHF. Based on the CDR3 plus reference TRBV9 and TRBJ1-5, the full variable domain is DSGVTQTPKHLITATGQRVTLRCSPRSGDLSVYWYQQSLDQGLQFLIQYYNGEERAKGNILERFSAQQFPDLHSELNLSSLELGDSALYFCASSLGTGGSGQPQHFGDGTRLSIL.

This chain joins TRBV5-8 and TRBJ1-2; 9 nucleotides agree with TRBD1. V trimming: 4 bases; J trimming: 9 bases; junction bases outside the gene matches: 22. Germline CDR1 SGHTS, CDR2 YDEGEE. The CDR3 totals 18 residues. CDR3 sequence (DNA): TGTGCCAGCAGCCTTACGGGACAGGGAGCGGGTATAGGCATCCGCTACACCTTC. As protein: CASSLTGQGAGIGIRYTF.

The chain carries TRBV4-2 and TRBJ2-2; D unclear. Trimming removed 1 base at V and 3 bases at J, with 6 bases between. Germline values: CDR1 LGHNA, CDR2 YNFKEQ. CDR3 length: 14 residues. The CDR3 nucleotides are TGTGCCAGCAGCCAAGGAGAGTACACCGGGGAGCTGTTTTTT. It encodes CASSQGEYTGELFF.

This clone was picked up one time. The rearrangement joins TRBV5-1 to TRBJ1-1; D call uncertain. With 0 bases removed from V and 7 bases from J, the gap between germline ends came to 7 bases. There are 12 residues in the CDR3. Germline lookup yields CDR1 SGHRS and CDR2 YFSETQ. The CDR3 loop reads CASSLEPGEAFF. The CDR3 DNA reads TGCGCCAGCAGCTTGGAGCCAGGTGAAGCTTTCTTT.

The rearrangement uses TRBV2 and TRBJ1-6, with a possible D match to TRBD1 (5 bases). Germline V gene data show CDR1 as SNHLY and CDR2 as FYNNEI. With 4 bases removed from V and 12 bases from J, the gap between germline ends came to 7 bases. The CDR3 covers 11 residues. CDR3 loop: CASSVQGPLHF. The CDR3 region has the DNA TGTGCCAGCAGTGTGCAGGGACCCCTCCACTTT.

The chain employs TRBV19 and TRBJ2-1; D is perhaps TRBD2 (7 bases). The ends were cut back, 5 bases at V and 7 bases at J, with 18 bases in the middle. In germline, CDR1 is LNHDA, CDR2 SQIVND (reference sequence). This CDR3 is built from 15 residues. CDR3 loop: CASSPFWGGPNEQFF. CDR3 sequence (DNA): TGTGCCAGTAGTCCTTTTTGGGGGGGGCCGAATGAGCAGTTCTTC.

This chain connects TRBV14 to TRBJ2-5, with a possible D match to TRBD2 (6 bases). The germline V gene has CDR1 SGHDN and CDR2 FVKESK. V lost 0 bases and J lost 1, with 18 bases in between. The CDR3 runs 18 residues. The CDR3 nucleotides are TGTGCCAGCAGCCAAGATTGGGAGGTCGAGCCCTTCCAAGAGACCCAGTACTTC. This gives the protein CASSQDWEVEPFQETQYF.

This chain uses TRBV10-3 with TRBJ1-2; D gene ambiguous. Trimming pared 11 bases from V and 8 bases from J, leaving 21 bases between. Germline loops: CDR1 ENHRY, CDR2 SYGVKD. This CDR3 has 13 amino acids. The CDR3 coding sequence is TGTGCCTTTGGAAGGACCGCCGGGGAGGGCTACACCTTC. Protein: CAFGRTAGEGYTF.